This TCR beta chain is drawn from a study of cytomegalovirus exposure and HLA in healthy donors. Findings and limits, study-wide: Productive status was seen about 90% or about 30% of the time for most TCR beta V segments in an earlier analysis.

V lost 2 bases to trimming and J lost 2 bases; unmatched junction nucleotides: 4. CDR3 length: 16 residues. Per the germline V gene, CDR1 is MGHRA and CDR2 is YSYEKL. The PCR was carried out with 60 Vbeta primers and 13 Jbeta primers. Here immunoSEQ multiplex PCR was the method, and the copy in TCRdb shows in-frame clones only, minus some. The sample holds over 150,000 clones, 79% seen once. This clone was counted between two and nine times. Its specificity is unknown. Specimen: PBMCs. J is TRBJ2-1 and V is TRBV4-1, with 9 bases matching TRBD2. The receptor's source is a girl between 5 and 17 years old in good health and CMV-seropositive. The CDR3, as DNA: TGCGCCAGCAGCCAACCCGGACTAGCGACCTACAATGAGCAGTTCTTC. As protein: CASSQPGLATYNEQFF.